Following are 12 T cell receptor beta chains from one sample sequenced in a study of blood T cell repertoires in COVID-19. The protocol was immunoSEQ multiplex PCR, while the TCRdb copy is restricted to in-frame clones and leaves out a portion. The data show 150,000 to 200,000 clones, more than 70% seen once. The sample taken for sequencing was peripheral blood. The receptors were gathered from a man in his sixties with acute or convalescent COVID-19.

The gene calls are TRBV4-1 and TRBJ2-2; 8 positions match TRBD1. Trimming cost V 5 bases and J 4 bases; bases outside gene matches: 3. Germline CDR1 reads MGHRA; CDR2 reads YSYEKL. The CDR3 consists of 14 residues. In DNA, the CDR3 is TGCGCCAGCAGCGGGACAGGTACCACCGGGGAGCTGTTTTTT. Its translation: CASSGTGTTGELFF.

This chain uses TRBV1 with TRBJ2-7; TRBD1 is the table's D call, not checked against the DNA. TRBV1 is a pseudogene locus. The CDR3 runs to 14 residues. In nucleotides, the CDR3 is TGCACCAGCCCGACGAGGGGGCGTGCCTACGAGCAGTACTTC. It encodes CTSPTRGRAYEQYF.

In its sample, this clone was seen a few times. The rearrangement links TRBV3-1 (or the pseudogene TRBV3-2) to TRBJ1-5, with a weak D call TRBD1 (6 bases). There are 14 residues in the CDR3. The V gene's germline CDR1 is LGHDT and CDR2 YNNKEL (reference sequence). Trimming removed 3 bases from V and 6 bases from J, with 12 bases in between. The CDR3 region has the DNA TGTGCCAGCAGCCAGACGGGGGGCGGTCAGCCCCAGCATTTT. This sequence encodes CASSQTGGGQPQHF.

The genes are TRBV5-6 and TRBJ1-2; D unclear. V gave up 2 bases and J gave up 9 bases, with 14 bases separating them. The CDR3 is 13 amino acids. The germline gives CDR1 SGHDT, CDR2 YYEEEE. The CDR3 sequence is CASSFGPSRSYTF. For the CDR3, the DNA is TGTGCCAGCAGCTTTGGTCCCAGCAGGAGCTACACCTTC. Full variable domain (remainder filled in from reference TRBV5-6 and TRBJ1-2): DAGVTQSPTHLIKTRGQQVTLRCSPKSGHDTVSWYQQALGQGPQFIFQYYEEEERQRGNFPDRFSGHQFPNYSSELNVNALLLGDSALYLCASSFGPSRSYTFGSGTRLTVV.

The chain links TRBV5-1 to TRBJ1-1, with 10 positions matching TRBD1. The CDR3 has 15 residues. The junction had 6 bases not matched to a gene; V was cut back by 4 bases and J by 3 bases. Germline values: CDR1 SGHRS, CDR2 YFSETQ. CDR3 amino acids: CASSRTGGWDTEAFF. The CDR3 region has the DNA TGCGCCAGCAGCCGGACAGGGGGGTGGGACACTGAAGCTTTCTTT.

This chain joins TRBV5-4 and TRBJ1-2; tentative D call: TRBD1 (6 bases). The germline V gene has CDR1 SGHNT and CDR2 YYREEE (reference sequence). CDR3 length: 16 amino acids. Trimming took off 4 bases at V and 8 bases at J, with 24 bases between the two ends. The CDR3 is CASSILIGQPSLGYTF. Written as DNA, the CDR3 is TGTGCCAGCAGCATCCTAATCGGACAGCCCTCGTTAGGCTACACCTTC.

J is TRBJ2-3 and V is TRBV11-2, with 9 bases lining up with TRBD2. The CDR3 consists of 15 residues. J gave up 2 bases and V 2 bases, and 2 bases lay outside the gene matches. The germline V gene has CDR1 SGHAT and CDR2 FQNNGV. The CDR3 DNA reads TGTGCCAGCAGCTTACAGCGGGGGGCCACAGATACGCAGTATTTT. Translated, it gives CASSLQRGATDTQYF.

V and J are TRBV14 and TRBJ2-3, with 8 bases aligning to TRBD2. Per the germline V gene, CDR1 is SGHDN and CDR2 is FVKESK. The ends lost 3 bases at V and 2 bases at J; junction bases unmatched: 7. The CDR3 is 16 amino acids. The CDR3 sequence is CASSQGSGILTDTQYF. CDR3 DNA: TGTGCCAGCAGCCAGGGTAGCGGGATCCTCACAGATACGCAGTATTTT.

This clone turned up a few times. The chain joins TRBV5-5 to TRBJ1-6; no clear D gene. In germline, CDR1 is SGHKS, CDR2 YYEKEE (reference sequence). V lost 1 base and J 10 bases, leaving 9 bases between the germline ends. The CDR3 runs 13 residues. CDR3 sequence reads: CASSLMMGSPLHF. In DNA, the CDR3 is TGTGCCAGCAGCTTGATGATGGGCTCACCCCTCCACTTT.

This sequence joins TRBV24-1 and TRBJ1-1, with D tentatively TRBD1 (6 bases). Trimming shortened V by 3 bases and J by 8 bases, and 9 bases separated the two germline ends. The CDR3 consists of 12 residues. CDR1 is KGHDR and CDR2 is SFDVKD in the germline V gene. CDR3 in DNA: TGTGCCACCAGTGATAAGGGGACAGAAGCTTTCTTT. Residues: CATSDKGTEAFF.

The genes are TRBV6-2 or TRBV6-3 and TRBJ1-5; D possibly corresponds to TRBD1 (6 bases). The CDR3 has 12 amino acids. Per the germline V gene, CDR1 is MNHEY and CDR2 is SVGEGT. Trimming cost V 1 base and J 9 bases, with 7 bases left between them. The CDR3 protein is CASSYLQGPQHF. CDR3 coding DNA: TGTGCCAGCAGTTACTTACAGGGGCCCCAGCATTTT.

This sequence joins TRBV18 and TRBJ1-1; 8 bases are a match to TRBD1. With V trimmed by 2 bases and J by 1 base, 12 bases remained unmatched. The CDR3 runs to 18 residues. Germline-derived CDR1 and CDR2 are KGHSH and LQKENI. CDR3 protein: CASSPKAGTGPGNTEAFF. In DNA form, the CDR3 reads TGTGCCAGCTCACCAAAGGCGGGGACAGGCCCGGGGAACACTGAAGCTTTCTTT.